This is a list of T cell receptor beta chains from one sample in a study of regulatory T cells in long-lasting Graves disease. MiXCR, applied by TCRdb to the multiplex PCR reads, yields one record per CDR3 protein. The repertoire has approximately 210,000 distinct CDR3 sequences, approximately 16% of them found once; the top ten carry less than 25%. Sample: peripheral blood mononuclear cells (PBMCs), taken at new diagnosis, from a patient treated with antithyroid drugs. The receptors originated from a female donor with Graves disease. Each CDR3 is given with its conserved first and last residue. Clone size, where shown, is once, few, many, or a class for clones that have expanded.

v_gene	abundance	len	j_gene	CDR3aa
TRBV11-3	many	17	TRBJ2-1	CASSVPQGSGSADEQFF
TRBV2	many	12	TRBJ2-5	CASTPSEETQYF
TRBV7-9	many	13	TRBJ1-2	CASSPTQDYGYTF
TRBV11-2	-	12	TRBJ2-1	CASSPMGDRQFF
TRBV6-1	many	16	TRBJ2-7	CASSSPLAGGPYEQYF
TRBV6-2/TRBV6-3	many	14	TRBJ1-2	CASSQGGRRDGYTF
TRBV5-8	-	15	TRBJ2-5	CASSEGTTTQETQYF
TRBV11-1	-	14	TRBJ2-5	CASSSSRRGETQYF
TRBV6-2/TRBV6-3	many	13	TRBJ1-5	CASSETRDQPQHF
TRBV19	many	13	TRBJ1-5	CASSMWEGQPQHF
TRBV20-1	many	11	TRBJ2-7	CSAYEGYEQYF
TRBV10-2	many	13	TRBJ2-7	CASSETGAGLQYF
TRBV27	many	15	TRBJ2-7	CASSALAQGTYEQYF
TRBV4-2	many	15	TRBJ2-7	CASSQDHRKPYEQYF
TRBV10-3	many	18	TRBJ2-7	CAISEGPGTSGFSYEQYF
TRBV30	many	13	TRBJ2-1	CAWDRGRHNEQFF
TRBV28	many	12	TRBJ1-1	CASSPSRVEAFF
TRBV9	many	16	TRBJ2-2	CASSVEPFGVPGELFF
TRBV5-4	-	15	TRBJ1-2	CASSFPNRDIYGYTF
TRBV7-9	many	15	TRBJ2-7	CASSLASGGLGEQYF
TRBV9	-	14	TRBJ2-7	CASSDRTSVHEQYF
TRBV5-4	many	16	TRBJ2-1	CASSLAAGPVGNEQFF
TRBV20-1	many	14	TRBJ2-1	CSAPPGQAYNEQFF
TRBV12-3/TRBV12-4	many	16	TRBJ2-1	CASSSPYRGRSDEQFF
TRBV9	many	15	TRBJ2-1	CASSVGVGGFNEQFF
TRBV27	-	17	TRBJ1-3	CASSSRQGVLSGNTIYF
TRBV9	many	14	TRBJ1-5	CASSPQGSNQPQHF
TRBV30	-	12	TRBJ2-3	CAWRWMRDTQYF
TRBV12-3/TRBV12-4	many	12	TRBJ2-3	CASSQGGNTQYF
TRBV7-2	many	14	TRBJ2-5	CASSLDRSWETQYF
TRBV7-9	-	14	-	CASSRTGARETQYF
TRBV5-5	many	15	TRBJ2-3	CASSQTSGTPDTQYF
TRBV12-3/TRBV12-4	many	12	TRBJ2-7	CASSLGYYEQYF
TRBV20-1	-	13	TRBJ2-1	CSAKQGGGNEQFF
TRBV3-1	many	15	TRBJ2-2	CASSLRTSGTGELFF
TRBV10-3	few	17	TRBJ2-7	CAISEPWGTSGHYEQYF
TRBV19	many	15	TRBJ2-1	CASSIVASGDNEQFF
TRBV3-1	-	15	TRBJ2-3	CASSPQPLNTDTQYF
TRBV3-1	many	14	TRBJ2-3	CASSQGGGPDTQYF
TRBV10-3	many	15	TRBJ2-3	CAITEGQDGADTQYF
TRBV19	many	14	TRBJ1-4	CASSIGGHYEKLFF
TRBV19	many	15	TRBJ1-1	CASRSRGQMNTEAFF
TRBV6-1	many	14	TRBJ1-1	CASSSTTTGIEAFF
TRBV7-9	few	12	TRBJ1-1	CASSLDGGQAFF
TRBV5-6	-	12	TRBJ1-1	CASSLGRIGAFF
TRBV9	few	15	TRBJ1-1	CASSVVPDWVTEAFF
TRBV2	-	15	TRBJ2-1	CASSEAPSSQDEQFF
TRBV12-3/TRBV12-4	many	14	TRBJ2-3	CASSFRQGTDTQYF